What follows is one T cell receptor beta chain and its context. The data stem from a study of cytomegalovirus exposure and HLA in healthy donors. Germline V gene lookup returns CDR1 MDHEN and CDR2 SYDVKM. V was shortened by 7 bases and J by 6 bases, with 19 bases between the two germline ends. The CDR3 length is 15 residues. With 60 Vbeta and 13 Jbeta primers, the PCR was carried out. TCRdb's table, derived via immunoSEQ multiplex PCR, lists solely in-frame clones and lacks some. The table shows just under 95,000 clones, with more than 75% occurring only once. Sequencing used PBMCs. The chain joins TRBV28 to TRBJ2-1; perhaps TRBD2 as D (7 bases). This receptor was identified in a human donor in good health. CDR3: CASTPRGGNLNEQFF. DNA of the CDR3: TGTGCCAGCACCCCGAGGGGGGGGAACCTCAATGAGCAGTTCTTC.